A selection of T cell receptor beta chains follows, all from one sample in a study of cytomegalovirus exposure and HLA in healthy donors. Sequencing was performed with immunoSEQ multiplex PCR; in TCRdb, only in-frame clones are kept and a portion is missing. This table holds 100,000 or so clones, about four fifths found once. Source material: PBMCs. These receptors were collected from a man in his forties in good health and CMV-seropositive. Both conserved end residues are part of each CDR3. The order of the fields is CDR3 length, V gene, J gene, D gene, CDR3 protein. A D gene is named only where the DNA matches it firmly.

14	TRBV6-1	TRBJ1-1	TRBD1	CASRGDRGLTEAFF
15	TRBV19	TRBJ1-5	NA	CASSGQGRVNQPQHF
14	TRBV5-1	TRBJ1-4	TRBD1	CASRPQGTSEKLFF
17	TRBV28	TRBJ1-1	TRBD1	CASSPNRDSTLNTEAFF
17	TRBV4-1	TRBJ2-3	NA	CASSQLPTGTSTDTQYF
13	TRBV5-6	TRBJ1-1	NA	CASSLTGNTEAFF
15	TRBV29-1	TRBJ2-1	TRBD2	CSVVHGLAGFDEQFF
13	TRBV6-1	TRBJ1-1	NA	CASSETGLAEAFF
18	TRBV28	TRBJ2-2	TRBD1	CASSPNPGTGRYTGELFF
14	TRBV5-1	TRBJ2-7	TRBD1	CASSLGTGTYEQYF
15	TRBV29-1	TRBJ2-1	NA	CSVGGDPRSYNEQFF
14	TRBV25-1	TRBJ1-1	NA	CASSEWHMNTEAFF
16	TRBV2	TRBJ2-1	TRBD2	CASSRSSGGAYNEQFF
17	TRBV5-5	TRBJ2-3	TRBD2	CASSWMGLAGDTDTQYF
15	TRBV6-9	TRBJ2-7	NA	CASSPRGGGTYEQYF
16	TRBV19	TRBJ1-4	TRBD1	CASGGQGGVASEKLFF
14	TRBV6-6	TRBJ2-1	NA	CASSATKASGEQFF
15	TRBV7-9	TRBJ2-3	NA	CASSRGLQFTDTQYF
15	TRBV19	TRBJ1-5	NA	CASSKDRNSNQPQHF
15	TRBV10-3	TRBJ2-3	NA	CAISDQTRSRDTQYF
9	TRBV6-5	TRBJ1-1	NA	CASKQEAFF
15	TRBV7-2	TRBJ2-3	TRBD2	CASSSAGRTADTQYF
16	TRBV7-9	TRBJ1-2	NA	CASSSVGGGPSYGYTF
13	TRBV19	TRBJ2-1	NA	CASSPRAYNEQFF
12	TRBV28	TRBJ2-7	NA	CASSLPAYEQYF
13	TRBV28	TRBJ1-1	NA	CASSFPLNTEAFF
12	TRBV2	TRBJ2-6	NA	CATSSGANVLTF
14	TRBV14	TRBJ1-6	NA	CASSRPRRDSPLHF
17	TRBV4-2	TRBJ1-5	NA	CASSQEFGQYSNQPQHF
20	TRBV15	TRBJ1-5	TRBD1	CATSTGRVSGTGRGNQPQHF
15	TRBV6-1	TRBJ1-2	TRBD1	CASSEEAGGWSGYTF
12	TRBV29-1	TRBJ2-3	NA	CSVEGNTDTQYF
16	TRBV6-6	NA	TRBD2	CASSPKLAGGSYEQYF
13	TRBV28	TRBJ2-7	NA	CASTADRRKEQYF
14	TRBV5-1	TRBJ1-3	NA	CASSPQGLGNTIYF
14	TRBV5-1	TRBJ1-5	TRBD1	CASSQGTGDKPQHF
14	TRBV6-5	TRBJ2-7	NA	CASRRGLIAYEQYF
14	TRBV14	TRBJ2-1	TRBD2	CASSQLAGRNEQFF
13	TRBV7-8	TRBJ2-7	NA	CASRVGGLGEQYF
15	TRBV5-6	TRBJ1-1	NA	CASSFGGGRGTEAFF